This TCR beta chain stems from a study of beta chain features in type 1 diabetes. Overall study: Over all samples combined, 90 million to 140 million sorted cells were examined.

The CDR3 has 15 residues. CDR1 and CDR2 (germline): SGHTA, FQGNSA. The V gene lost 2 bases and the J gene lost 1 base, with 10 bases spanning the gap. It was via CD45RO/CCR7/CD25/CD127/CD95/CD27 that CD4+ naive, central memory, regulatory and stem cell-like memory cells were sorted. The study, taken as a whole, reports: Sequencing from cDNA could over-represent high-TCR-expressing cells. Type 1 diabetes patients showed a moderate but significant shortening of TCRB CDR3s in all four CD4+ subsets.

This clone has just a few counts. Antigen specificity is unknown. The authors reverse transcribed all of the isolated RNA, so sequencing captured expressed TCRB transcripts. Several million reads per sample on average were obtained from naive, central memory and regulatory T cell samples. The assay was immunoSEQ multiplex PCR, and TCRdb's table has in-frame clones only and misses some. The sample contains fewer than 400,000 clones, approximately 9.7% of which appear only once. The gene calls are TRBV7-2 and TRBJ2-3, with a tentative D call TRBD1 (6 bases). Sequencing input: central memory CD4+ T cells from blood. The clonotype was recovered from a man younger than 40 with type 1 diabetes. The CDR3 DNA sequence: TGTGCCAGCAGCTTACAGGGGTCGGGCACAGATACGCAGTATTTT. The encoded protein is CASSLQGSGTDTQYF.